This T cell receptor (beta chain) was obtained from a study of T cells in Graves' hyperthyroidism and ophthalmopathy. This clonotype was seen more than once but under ten times. TCR beta CDR3 regions were amplified from RNA transcripts. First-round RT-PCR of the TCR CDR3 relied on the HTBI primer set. From the multiplex PCR reads, TCRdb called clonotypes with MiXCR, one entry per CDR3 protein. The table lists about 740,000 distinct CDR3 sequences, around 13% of them singletons. Germline CDR1 and CDR2: MNHNS and SASEGT. Trimming shortened V by 6 bases and J by 2 bases, and 23 bases separated the two germline ends. This CDR3 is built from 17 residues. Stable disease denoted Graves' hyperthyroidism without ophthalmopathy progression within 18 months. Hyperthyroidism had been newly diagnosed in patients aged 18 to 65, and its duration was under 2 months.

The TCR was taken from a woman aged 18-29 years with Graves' hyperthyroidism. V gene TRBV6-1 combines with J gene TRBJ2-7; TRBD2 is a possible D gene (6 bases). The sequenced sample was blood. DNA of the CDR3: TGTGCCAGCAGGCTCACCACTTCTAGCGAAGTAACCTACGAGCAGTACTTC. The encoded protein is CASRLTTSSEVTYEQYF.